This T cell receptor (beta chain) was sequenced for a study of CD8 T cells in Susac syndrome. Notes on the study in general: As the study acknowledged, the number of individuals who were part of its TCR sequencing and HLA analysis was relatively small.

About this clonotype: As yet, its antigen is unknown.

The V gene end was trimmed by 0 bases and the J gene end by 3 bases; junction bases not matched to a gene: 14. The CDR3 sequence is 17 residues long. Germline V lookup: CDR1 DFQATT, CDR2 SNEGSKA (reference sequence). Random hexamers were used to reverse transcribe the RNA input (about 0.45 to 1 ug). The authors amplified TCR beta CDR3 across 54 Vbeta and 13 Jbeta using immunoSEQ multiplex PCR. TCRdb analysed the immunoSEQ multiplex PCR reads with MiXCR anew, one entry per CDR3 protein. The sample has roughly 190,000 distinct CDR3 sequences; about 95% are singletons. The chain combines TRBV20-1 with TRBJ2-7, with 7 bases lining up with TRBD2. This clonotype was obtained from a human donor in good health. The sequencing input was CD4+ T cells from PBMCs. CDR3 residues: CSARDQMTSPIFYEQYF. The DNA of the CDR3 is TGCAGTGCTAGAGATCAAATGACTAGCCCAATTTTCTACGAGCAGTACTTC.